These 27 T cell receptor beta chains were sequenced from one sample in a study of beta chain features in type 1 diabetes. Expressed TCRB transcripts were sequenced because the entire RNA isolate underwent reverse transcription. The method was immunoSEQ multiplex PCR; TCRdb's version includes in-frame clones alone and lacks a portion of them. The data contain 120,000 to 150,000 clones, less than 11% of them singletons. Sequencing was carried out using naive CD4+ T cells from blood. Source of these receptors: a man in his late teens or twenties in good health.

The chain combines TRBV4-1 with TRBJ1-4; 8 bases align to TRBD1. This CDR3 is built from 15 residues. Germline assignment: CDR1 MGHRA and CDR2 YSYEKL. Trimming took 5 bases from V and 7 from J; bases not matched to a gene: 9. The CDR3 loop is CASSSPGTGSEKLFF. The CDR3 DNA reads as TGCGCCAGCAGCTCTCCCGGGACAGGATCTGAAAAACTGTTTTTT.

This clone was seen more than once but under ten times. This chain connects TRBV6-5 to TRBJ2-3, with TRBD2 identical over 8 bases. Looked up from germline, CDR1 is MNHEY and CDR2 is SVGAGI. V was clipped by 6 bases and J by 4 bases; unmatched bases: 6. The CDR3 loop spans 14 amino acids. CDR3 sequence reads: CASRQMRGADTQYF. The CDR3 coding sequence is TGTGCCAGCAGACAAATGCGGGGGGCAGATACGCAGTATTTT.

This clone was observed a handful of times. The chain couples TRBV9 to TRBJ2-3, with 7 bases lining up with TRBD1. Germline CDR1 SGDLS, CDR2 YYNGEE. This CDR3 is 16 amino acids long. V lost 4 bases, J lost 0 bases, and 8 bases stayed unmatched. The CDR3 is CASSYEDRPSTDTQYF. The DNA for the CDR3 is TGTGCCAGCAGCTATGAGGACAGGCCTAGCACAGATACGCAGTATTTT.

This clone was seen repeatedly, ten times or more. The germline gene is not matched at one end of the junction; a read error may be the cause. The chain employs TRBV14 and TRBJ1-2; 7 positions agree with TRBD1. CDR3 length: 12 residues. Looked up from germline, CDR1 is SGHDN and CDR2 is FVKESK. The CDR3 DNA is TGTGCCAGCAGCGGGACAGCCTATGACTACACCTTC. Its protein is CASSGTAYDYTF.

The rearrangement joins TRBV7-8 to TRBJ1-3; no clear D gene. Germline CDR1 is SGHVS and CDR2 is FQNEAQ. Trimming stripped 7 bases from V and 0 bases from J, with 10 bases between. This CDR3 spans 14 amino acids. CDR3 in DNA: TGTGCCAGCACCAGGACTGGCTCTGGAAACACCATATATTTT. The encoded protein is CASTRTGSGNTIYF.

The sample holds a few counts of this clone. This chain links TRBV6-5 with TRBJ1-2; 8 bases align to TRBD1. The germline gives CDR1 MNHEY, CDR2 SVGAGI. The CDR3 is 15 amino acids. V was clipped by 6 bases and J by 7 bases; unmatched bases: 13. The CDR3 spells CASSPGQGFSGGYTF. The CDR3 DNA sequence: TGTGCCAGCAGCCCAGGACAGGGATTTAGTGGTGGCTACACCTTC.

The V and J genes are TRBV11-2 and TRBJ2-1, with D possibly TRBD1 on 6 matching bases. V lost 3 bases, J lost 4 bases, and 13 bases lay in between. CDR1 and CDR2 from the germline V gene are SGHAT and FQNNGV. This CDR3 spans 15 amino acids. As DNA, the CDR3 is TGTGCCAGCAGCTTGCGACAGGCGGAGTACAATGAGCAGTTCTTC. This gives the protein CASSLRQAEYNEQFF.

This clone has a handful of counts. This chain joins TRBV19 and TRBJ2-7; D call uncertain. CDR1 and CDR2 (germline): LNHDA, SQIVND (reference sequence). Trimming removed 3 bases at V and 3 bases at J, with 12 bases between. There are 14 residues in the CDR3. This CDR3 reads CASSMQVGGYEQYF. CDR3 bases: TGTGCCAGTAGTATGCAGGTTGGTGGCTACGAGCAGTACTTC.

The chain combines TRBV9 with TRBJ2-3; D gene uncertain. CDR3 size: 16 residues. The germline gives CDR1 SGDLS, CDR2 YYNGEE. V lost 4 bases and J 2 bases, leaving 17 bases between the germline ends. The CDR3 sequence is CASSPPGGAATDTQYF. CDR3 nucleotide sequence: TGTGCCAGCAGCCCTCCTGGCGGCGCAGCCACAGATACGCAGTATTTT. The full variable domain, completed using reference TRBV9 and TRBJ2-3, is DSGVTQTPKHLITATGQRVTLRCSPRSGDLSVYWYQQSLDQGLQFLIQYYNGEERAKGNILERFSAQQFPDLHSELNLSSLELGDSALYFCASSPPGGAATDTQYFGPGTRLTVL.

V usage is TRBV7-2 and J usage is TRBJ1-3; the match to TRBD1 covers 7 bases. V gave up 4 bases and J gave up 0 bases; unmatched junction bases: 3. This CDR3 has 15 residues. CDR1 is SGHTA and CDR2 is FQGNSA in the germline V gene. The DNA of the CDR3 is TGTGCCAGCAGCTGGACAGGCACCTCTGGAAACACCATATATTTT. Translating it yields CASSWTGTSGNTIYF.

This sequence joins TRBV5-1 and TRBJ1-1, with 9 positions matching TRBD1. CDR1 and CDR2 from the germline V gene are SGHRS and YFSETQ. With V trimmed by 5 bases and J by 2 bases, 7 bases remained unmatched. This CDR3 spans 15 amino acids. The CDR3 nucleotides are TGCGCCAGCAGTGGGGGACAGGGTGATAACACTGAAGCTTTCTTT. Protein product: CASSGGQGDNTEAFF.

This clone occurred a few times. The rearrangement links TRBV27 to TRBJ2-1; 12 bases line up with TRBD1. The V segment lost 5 bases and the J segment 4 bases; nucleotides outside the gene matches: 6. The CDR3 sequence is 16 residues long. From germline, CDR1 is MNHEY and CDR2 SMNVEV (reference sequence). This CDR3 reads CASSRPGQGAYNEQFF. CDR3 DNA: TGTGCCAGCAGTCGGCCGGGACAGGGGGCGTACAATGAGCAGTTCTTC.

This clone was seen more than once but under ten times. This rearrangement joins TRBV7-2 to TRBJ2-4; 11 bases line up with TRBD2. There are 17 residues in the CDR3. The V and J ends lost 6 bases and 0 bases, in that order; junction bases with no gene match: 7. Germline V gives CDR1 SGHTA, CDR2 FQGNSA. Here the CDR3 reads CASSPLAGGVAKNIQYF. The CDR3 nucleotides are TGTGCCAGCAGTCCGCTAGCGGGGGGAGTAGCCAAAAACATTCAGTACTTC.

This rearrangement joins TRBV5-1 to TRBJ2-5, with TRBD2 matching over 12 bases. This CDR3 contains 16 residues. Germline CDR1 SGHRS, CDR2 YFSETQ. V lost 0 bases and J lost 6; bases outside the gene matches: 6. CDR3 nucleotides: TGCGCCAGCAGCTTGGCCGGGACTAGCGGGTCACAGACCCAGTACTTC. Protein: CASSLAGTSGSQTQYF. The variable domain in full, completed from reference TRBV5-1 and TRBJ2-5, reads KAGVTQTPRYLIKTRGQQVTLSCSPISGHRSVSWYQQTPGQGLQFLFEYFSETQRNKGNFPGRFSGRQFSNSRSEMNVSTLELGDSALYLCASSLAGTSGSQTQYFGPGTRLLVL.

The table lists this clone with a few counts. V gene TRBV18 combines with J gene TRBJ1-4; TRBD1 agrees at 9 bases. The CDR3 length is 14 residues. Germline V CDR1 and CDR2: KGHSH, LQKENI. The trim removed 10 bases at V and 8 bases at J, leaving 11 bases unmatched. CDR3 nucleotides: TGTGCCACGCAACCCAACAGGGGGCAAGAAAAACTGTTTTTT. Translation gives CATQPNRGQEKLFF.

The chain joins TRBV5-1 to TRBJ2-2; D is undetermined. The CDR3 sequence is 16 residues long. Trimming stripped 1 base from V and 0 bases from J, with 10 bases between. CDR1 and CDR2 (germline): SGHRS, YFSETQ. CDR3 region: CASSLLVQANTGELFF. In DNA form, the CDR3 reads TGCGCCAGCAGCTTGTTGGTACAAGCGAACACCGGGGAGCTGTTTTTT.

Details on this clone: Germline and junction disagree at one end, which may indicate a read error. The chain employs TRBV9 and TRBJ2-1; the match to TRBD2 covers 15 bases. CDR1 and CDR2 from the germline V gene are SGDLS and YYNGEE. The CDR3 runs 15 residues. CDR3 protein: CACSPGTSGGNEQFF. The CDR3 nucleotides read TGTGCCTGCAGCCCGGGGACTAGCGGGGGGAATGAGCAGTTCTTC.

This clone came up a few times. This chain uses TRBV18 with TRBJ2-7, with a possible D match to TRBD1 (6 bases). There are 15 residues in the CDR3. V gave up 1 base and J gave up 3 bases, with 13 bases separating them. Germline-derived CDR1 and CDR2 are KGHSH and LQKENI. The CDR3 nucleotides read TGTGCCAGCTCACCACGAGGGCTCAGGGGCTACGAGCAGTACTTC. Translated, it gives CASSPRGLRGYEQYF.

This chain joins TRBV6-5 and TRBJ2-3, with a tentative D call TRBD1 (5 bases). Germline CDR1 reads MNHEY; CDR2 reads SVGAGI. Deletions cut 0 bases from V and 2 bases from J, with 12 bases between. The CDR3 totals 16 residues. The CDR3 loop reads CASSYSIGAVTDTQYF. The CDR3 region has the DNA TGTGCCAGCAGTTACTCGATAGGGGCGGTCACAGATACGCAGTATTTT.

The chain uses TRBV7-8 and TRBJ2-5, with D maybe TRBD2 (7 bases). The CDR3 is 16 residues long. Germline CDR1 SGHVS, CDR2 FQNEAQ. V lost 5 bases, J lost 5 bases, and 21 bases lay in between. The CDR3 DNA reads as TGTGCCAGCAGCCTAAGTTGGGGGGGGGCCGTTGAGACCCAGTACTTC. Its protein product is CASSLSWGGAVETQYF.

The J gene is TRBJ2-5, the V gene TRBV4-2; D might be TRBD2 (5 bases). Gene TRBJ2-7 matches the end of the DNA better, so the J call may be wrong. The CDR3 runs to 15 residues. CDR1 is LGHNA and CDR2 is YNFKEQ in the germline V gene. In nucleotides, the CDR3 is TGTGCCAGCAGCCAAGAAGTCGGAGGCCTCTACGAGCAGTACTTC. Its translation: CASSQEVGGLYEQYF.

In this sample, this clone turned up a few times. The rearrangement joins TRBV29-1 to TRBJ2-1, with 7 bases identical to TRBD2. Germline V CDR1 and CDR2: SQVTM, ANQGSEA. The V segment lost 4 bases and the J segment 6 bases; nucleotides outside the gene matches: 6. The CDR3 spans 13 residues. CDR3 coding DNA: TGCAGCGTTGTCAGCGGGGTCTTCAATGAGCAGTTCTTC. Its translation is CSVVSGVFNEQFF.

This clone was observed a few times. The chain is built from TRBV5-1 and TRBJ2-7; a weak D match, TRBD1 (6 bases). Germline V CDR1 and CDR2: SGHRS, YFSETQ. The V gene lost 7 bases and the J gene lost 4 bases, with 15 bases spanning the gap. The CDR3 length is 13 residues. The CDR3 here is CASSSTGNYEQYF. The CDR3 DNA is TGCGCCAGCTCCTCCACAGGGAATTACGAGCAGTACTTC. The entire variable domain, with the rest obtained from reference TRBV5-1 and TRBJ2-7, is as follows: KAGVTQTPRYLIKTRGQQVTLSCSPISGHRSVSWYQQTPGQGLQFLFEYFSETQRNKGNFPGRFSGRQFSNSRSEMNVSTLELGDSALYLCASSSTGNYEQYFGPGTRLTVT.

V and J are TRBV6-5 and TRBJ2-3, with D perhaps matching TRBD1 (7 bases). CDR1 and CDR2 (germline): MNHEY, SVGAGI. The CDR3 has 15 amino acids. Trimming removed 8 bases at V and 0 bases at J, with 15 bases between. This CDR3 reads CASRLQGTSTDTQYF. CDR3 in DNA: TGTGCCAGCCGATTACAGGGGACTAGCACAGATACGCAGTATTTT.

This clone was found a few times. The chain couples TRBV4-3 to TRBJ2-1; 13 bases align to TRBD2. From germline, CDR1 is LGHNA and CDR2 YSLEER. V dropped 3 bases and J dropped 7; count of bases not matched to a gene: 6. This CDR3 spans 16 amino acids. The CDR3 sequence is CASSQTGTSGVNEQFF. The CDR3 DNA is TGCGCCAGCAGCCAGACCGGGACTAGCGGGGTAAATGAGCAGTTCTTC.

V usage is TRBV4-2 and J usage is TRBJ2-3; the match to TRBD2 covers 10 bases. The CDR3 loop spans 17 amino acids. Germline values: CDR1 LGHNA, CDR2 YNFKEQ. Trimming took 0 bases from V and 5 from J; bases not matched to a gene: 8. CDR3 DNA: TGTGCCAGCAGCCAAGATATTTTAGCGGGGGGTGTAGATACGCAGTATTTT. Translated, it gives CASSQDILAGGVDTQYF.

The chain couples TRBV11-2 to TRBJ2-7, with D unresolved. CDR3 length: 12 amino acids. Between the trimmed V and J ends, which lost 5 bases and 4 bases, there was a span of 9 bases. Germline V gives CDR1 SGHAT, CDR2 FQNNGV. The CDR3 here is CASSPTFYEQYF. CDR3 bases: TGTGCCAGCAGCCCTACGTTTTACGAGCAGTACTTC.